The 30 T cell receptor beta chains given below trace back to one sample, sequenced in a study of OX40 agonist ivuxolimab in advanced cancers. TCRdb's copy holds only in-frame clones and misses some; the assay was immunoSEQ multiplex PCR. The sample lists roughly 89,000 clones; 85% to 90% were seen once. The input for sequencing was CD4+ or CD8+ T cells sorted from blood, taken in a trial of the OX40 agonist ivuxolimab. The receptors were sampled from an adult with an advanced solid tumor such as melanoma, head and neck, liver or kidney cancer.

The V call is TRBV5-6, the J call TRBJ1-2, with 8 bases aligning to TRBD1. After removal of 2 bases from V and 3 bases from J, the junction contained 12 bases not matched to a gene. Germline V gene lookup returns CDR1 SGHDT and CDR2 YYEEEE. The CDR3 runs to 17 residues. The CDR3 spells CASSLTPGGGYDYGYTF. CDR3 DNA sequence: TGTGCCAGCAGCTTAACCCCAGGGGGCGGTTATGACTATGGCTACACCTTC.

This chain joins TRBV10-1 and TRBJ2-2; 8 nucleotides align to TRBD1. The CDR3 has 15 amino acids. V dropped 4 bases and J dropped 6; count of bases not matched to a gene: 7. CDR1 and CDR2 (germline): WNHNN, SYGVQD (reference sequence). In nucleotides, the CDR3 is TGCGCCAGCAGTGGGACAGGGTTCGGGGCCGGGGAGCTGTTTTTT. Its protein product is CASSGTGFGAGELFF.

V gene TRBV6-5 combines with J gene TRBJ1-6; D is unresolved. Germline values: CDR1 MNHEY, CDR2 SVGAGI. With 0 bases removed from V and 11 bases from J, the gap between germline ends came to 17 bases. This CDR3 comprises 16 residues. The DNA of the CDR3 is TGTGCCAGCAGTTACTCCTCGTGGCAGTTGTGGACACCCCTCCACTTT. Residues: CASSYSSWQLWTPLHF.

The chain couples TRBV19 to TRBJ2-6; maybe TRBD1 (5 bases). The CDR3 is 17 amino acids. Germline CDR1 reads LNHDA; CDR2 reads SQIVND (reference sequence). The germline V and J ends were trimmed by 6 bases and 2 bases, with 17 bases remaining between them. In DNA form, the CDR3 reads TGTGCCAGTAGAGGGGCGGTAATAGTTCCTGGGGCCAACGTCCTGACTTTC. Encoded protein: CASRGAVIVPGANVLTF.

The chain is built from TRBV30 and TRBJ1-1; D gene ambiguous. This CDR3 is 12 amino acids long. CDR1 and CDR2 (germline): GTSNPN, SVGIG (reference sequence). The germline V and J ends were trimmed by 2 bases and 0 bases, with 4 bases remaining between them. As DNA, the CDR3 is TGTGCCTGGAGTCCATTGAACACTGAAGCTTTCTTT. This translates into CAWSPLNTEAFF. Full variable domain (rest looked up from reference TRBV30 and TRBJ1-1): SQTIHQWPATLVQPVGSPLSLECTVEGTSNPNLYWYRQAAGRGLQLLFYSVGIGQISSEVPQNLSASRPQDRQFILSSKKLLLSDSGFYLCAWSPLNTEAFFGQGTRLTVV.

The chain joins TRBV27 to TRBJ2-1; 8 bases map to TRBD2. This CDR3 is built from 14 residues. The J segment lost 9 bases and the V segment lost 5 bases, leaving 9 bases of the junction unmatched. The germline CDR1 and CDR2 sequences are MNHEY and SMNVEV (reference sequence). The CDR3, as DNA: TGTGCCAGCAGTCCTCTCAGACTAGCGCCTGAGCAGTTCTTC. Amino acids: CASSPLRLAPEQFF.

In nucleotides, the CDR3 is TGTGCCAGCAGCCCGGGGCGAGCCAGGGAGACCCAGTACTTC. Protein sequence: CASSPGRARETQYF. The chain recombines TRBV7-2 with TRBJ2-5; D tentatively reads TRBD1 or TRBD2 (5 bases each). Germline V gene lookup returns CDR1 SGHTA and CDR2 FQGNSA. V shed 5 bases and J shed 5 bases, with 15 bases lying between them. The CDR3 runs 14 residues.

This clone was recorded only once. The rearrangement joins TRBV21-1 to TRBJ2-5; the table's D call, TRBD1, was not checked against the DNA. TRBV21-1 is a pseudogene segment. The length of the CDR3 is 16 residues. This CDR3 is CASSPDRKDRERTQYF. The DNA for the CDR3 is TGTGCCAGCAGCCCGGATAGGAAAGACAGGGAGAGAACCCAGTACTTC.

The genes are TRBV7-9 and TRBJ1-1, with TRBD1 as a possible D gene (5 bases). The CDR3 is 13 amino acids. The germline V gene has CDR1 SEHNR and CDR2 FQNEAQ (reference sequence). V was cut by 5 bases and J by 1 base, with 8 bases left in between. This chain's CDR3 is CASSRTGNTEAFF. The CDR3 DNA reads TGTGCCAGCAGCCGAACAGGGAACACTGAAGCTTTCTTT.

The rearrangement uses TRBV7-8 and TRBJ2-3; the match to TRBD1 covers 7 bases. The length of the CDR3 is 15 residues. V shed 4 bases, J shed 2 bases, and the junction held 6 bases outside the gene matches. CDR1 and CDR2 (germline): SGHVS, FQNEAQ. CDR3 protein: CASSYYRGSTDTQYF. CDR3 nucleotide sequence: TGTGCCAGCAGCTACTACAGGGGATCCACAGATACGCAGTATTTT.

In the case of this clone: A junction boundary mismatches the germline segment, possibly from a read error. The chain joins TRBV13 to TRBJ2-5, with D perhaps TRBD2 (5 bases). The CDR3 is 12 residues long. Per germline, CDR1 PRHDT and CDR2 FYEKMQ (reference sequence). Here the CDR3 reads CASSSWEKTSHF. The CDR3 DNA is TGTGCCAGCAGCTCCTGGGAGAAAACTTCGCACTTC.

This clone has a single count. CDR3 coding DNA: TGTGCCAGCAAAGGGACAGCGTCCTACAATGAGCAGTTCTTC. Its protein is CASKGTASYNEQFF. This sequence joins TRBV11-3 and TRBJ2-1; TRBD1 matches at 7 bases. The CDR3 spans 14 residues. V lost 7 bases and J lost 1; bases outside the gene matches: 4. Germline CDR1 SGHNT, CDR2 YENEEA.

The rearrangement links TRBV11-3 to TRBJ1-1; the D is unclear. Trimming removed 2 bases at V and 1 base at J, with 14 bases between. The germline gives CDR1 SGHNT, CDR2 YENEEA. CDR3 length equals 16 residues. The CDR3: CASSLLYAEPNTEAFF. In nucleotides, the CDR3 is TGTGCCAGCAGCTTATTGTACGCCGAACCGAACACTGAAGCTTTCTTT.

J is TRBJ2-5 and V is TRBV6-6; TRBD2 matches at 10 bases. V shed 0 bases, J shed 2 bases, and the junction held 3 bases outside the gene matches. The CDR3 loop spans 16 amino acids. CDR1 MNHNY and CDR2 SVGAGI come from the germline V gene (reference sequence). DNA of the CDR3: TGTGCCAGCAGTTACTCGGCTAGCGGGAGACAAGAGACCCAGTACTTC. Translation gives CASSYSASGRQETQYF.

DNA of the CDR3: TGCGCCAGCAGTGAGGGGGAGCGGAACACAGATACGCAGTATTTT. This codes for CASSEGERNTDTQYF. V and J are TRBV10-1 and TRBJ2-3; possible D gene TRBD2, 5 bases. The CDR3 length is 15 residues. The V and J ends lost 2 bases and 2 bases respectively, with 11 bases between them. The germline gives CDR1 WNHNN, CDR2 SYGVQD (reference sequence).

This chain links TRBV19 with TRBJ2-1; 7 nucleotides line up with TRBD1. This CDR3 has 17 amino acids. Germline CDR1 is LNHDA and CDR2 is SQIVND (reference sequence). The J segment lost 4 bases and the V segment lost 3 bases, leaving 12 bases of the junction unmatched. This chain's CDR3 is CASSIHKGASTYNEQFF. CDR3 DNA: TGTGCCAGTAGTATTCATAAGGGGGCTAGCACATACAATGAGCAGTTCTTC.

The chain carries TRBV2 and TRBJ1-1, with TRBD1 as a possible D gene (6 bases). V lost 6 bases to trimming and J lost 0 bases, with 14 bases between them. CDR1 and CDR2 (germline): SNHLY, FYNNEI. The CDR3 covers 15 residues. The CDR3 region is CASRAPDSLNTEAFF. Written as DNA, the CDR3 is TGTGCCAGCAGGGCCCCGGACAGCCTGAACACTGAAGCTTTCTTT.

This rearrangement joins TRBV27 to TRBJ2-7, with a tentative D call TRBD2 (6 bases). Germline CDR1 and CDR2: MNHEY and SMNVEV (reference sequence). V was cut by 5 bases and J by 0 bases, with 14 bases left in between. The CDR3 is made up of 15 amino acids. The CDR3 DNA sequence: TGTGCCAGCAGTGGGGGAGGCGGAAGCTCCTACGAGCAGTACTTC. As protein: CASSGGGGSSYEQYF.

The chain has TRBV9 and TRBJ2-7; either TRBD1 or TRBD2 may supply D (5 bases each). The germline V gene has CDR1 SGDLS and CDR2 YYNGEE. Between the trimmed V and J ends, which lost 3 bases and 6 bases, there was a span of 16 bases. The length of the CDR3 is 14 residues. The CDR3 spells CASSESGTPLEQYF. The CDR3 DNA is TGTGCCAGCAGCGAGTCCGGGACCCCGCTCGAGCAGTACTTC.

The chain employs TRBV12-5 and TRBJ2-3; weak D call: TRBD2 (5 bases). CDR3 size: 17 residues. Germline assignment: CDR1 LGHNT and CDR2 FRNRAP. Trimming took 4 bases from V and 2 from J, leaving 19 bases between them. As DNA, the CDR3 is TGTGCTAGTGGTTCCGGACTCCCAAACACGAACACAGATACGCAGTATTTT. Translation gives CASGSGLPNTNTDTQYF.

The rearrangement uses TRBV6-5 and TRBJ2-7; 13 bases fit TRBD2. CDR1 MNHEY and CDR2 SVGAGI come from the germline V gene. The CDR3 has 16 residues. Losses at the gene ends were 1 base for V and 3 bases for J; bases not matched to a gene: 3. CDR3: CASSYLLAGGDYEQYF. The CDR3 nucleotides read TGTGCCAGCAGTTACTTACTAGCGGGAGGGGACTACGAGCAGTACTTC.

This chain links TRBV11-3 with TRBJ1-3, with D hard to call. Germline assignment: CDR1 SGHNT and CDR2 YENEEA. This CDR3 has 13 residues. V lost 1 base to trimming and J lost 4 bases, with 5 bases between them. CDR3 loop: CASSLVHGNTIYF. DNA for the CDR3: TGTGCCAGCAGCTTAGTACACGGAAACACCATATATTTT.

V usage is TRBV6-5 and J usage is TRBJ2-3; 7 bases fit TRBD2. The ends lost 5 bases at V and 1 base at J; junction bases unmatched: 3. CDR1 and CDR2 (germline): MNHEY, SVGAGI. The CDR3 loop spans 14 amino acids. CDR3 protein: CASSPRGGTDTQYF. CDR3 DNA sequence: TGTGCCAGCAGTCCCCGGGGGGGCACAGATACGCAGTATTTT.

This chain connects TRBV23-1 to TRBJ2-1; TRBD1 agrees at 11 bases. TRBV23-1 is designated an ORF whose function remains uncertain. The CDR3 extends over 15 amino acids. Trimming removed 2 bases from V and 6 bases from J; junction bases left unmatched: 3. The CDR3 nucleotides read TGCGCCAGCAGTCAACCGGGACAGGGGGGCAATGAGCAGTTCTTC. Residues: CASSQPGQGGNEQFF.

The chain is built from TRBV30 and TRBJ1-3, with D unresolved. Germline-derived CDR1 and CDR2 are GTSNPN and SVGIG (reference sequence). Trimming left V 1 base short and J 0 bases short, with 7 bases between. The CDR3 totals 14 residues. CDR3 in amino acids: CAWSAVDSGNTIYF. For the CDR3, the DNA is TGTGCCTGGAGTGCGGTTGACTCTGGAAACACCATATATTTT.

The J gene is TRBJ2-2, the V gene TRBV6-4; D is uncertain. The CDR3 runs 14 residues. V was trimmed by 4 bases and J by 6 bases, leaving 12 bases between them. Germline CDR1 and CDR2: MRHNA and SNTAGT. The CDR3 bases are TGTGCCAGCAGTGTCACATCAACCCCCGGGGAGCTGTTTTTT. Translation gives CASSVTSTPGELFF.

This chain connects TRBV10-3 to TRBJ2-7; D is possibly TRBD2 (7 bases). Germline values: CDR1 ENHRY, CDR2 SYGVKD. Trimming took 4 bases from V and 4 from J, leaving 11 bases between them. The CDR3 covers 13 residues. CDR3 amino acids: CAISVRGAYEQYF. The CDR3 DNA is TGTGCCATCAGTGTTCGGGGGGCATACGAGCAGTACTTC.

The count of this clone is one. This chain uses TRBV6-5 with TRBJ1-2; TRBD1 aligns across 11 bases. Germline V gene lookup returns CDR1 MNHEY and CDR2 SVGAGI. The CDR3 covers 16 residues. With V trimmed by 1 base and J by 4 bases, 5 bases remained unmatched. The CDR3 here is CASSYYGTGGPYGYTF. Here the CDR3 DNA reads TGTGCCAGCAGTTACTATGGGACAGGGGGGCCCTATGGCTACACCTTC.

This chain links TRBV29-1 with TRBJ2-6; maybe TRBD2 (6 bases). The CDR3 loop spans 19 amino acids. CDR1 is SQVTM, CDR2 ANQGSEA, per germline. Trimming left V 0 bases short and J 0 bases short, with 18 bases between. CDR3 sequence reads: CSVEEYMWAGSSGANVLTF. CDR3 coding DNA: TGCAGCGTTGAAGAATACATGTGGGCGGGAAGCTCTGGGGCCAACGTCCTGACTTTC.

The chain has TRBV7-8 and TRBJ2-6; the D gene is possibly TRBD1 (6 bases). Trimming stripped 5 bases from V and 0 bases from J, with 14 bases between. The V gene's germline CDR1 is SGHVS and CDR2 FQNEAQ. This CDR3 has 17 residues. The DNA for the CDR3 is TGTGCCAGCAGCAGATACAGGGTCCTCTCTGGGGCCAACGTCCTGACTTTC. Residues: CASSRYRVLSGANVLTF.